This TCR beta chain was captured in a study of T cell responses to AZD1222 COVID-19 vaccine. Germline V CDR1 and CDR2: MDHEN, SYDVKM. V shed 7 bases and J shed 4 bases, with 16 bases lying between them. The CDR3 loop spans 14 amino acids. TCRdb keeps only in-frame clones here, not all; method: immunoSEQ multiplex PCR. The sample contains approximately 89,000 clones, 70% to 90% of which appear only once. The rearrangement links TRBV28 to TRBJ1-1, with D possibly matching TRBD1 (6 bases). The sequence was collected from an adult in good health. The starting material was peripheral blood, obtained on day 0 of AZD1222 vaccination. CDR3 protein: CASNEGGRGTEAFF. As DNA, the CDR3 is TGTGCCAGCAACGAAGGGGGGCGCGGCACTGAAGCTTTCTTT.